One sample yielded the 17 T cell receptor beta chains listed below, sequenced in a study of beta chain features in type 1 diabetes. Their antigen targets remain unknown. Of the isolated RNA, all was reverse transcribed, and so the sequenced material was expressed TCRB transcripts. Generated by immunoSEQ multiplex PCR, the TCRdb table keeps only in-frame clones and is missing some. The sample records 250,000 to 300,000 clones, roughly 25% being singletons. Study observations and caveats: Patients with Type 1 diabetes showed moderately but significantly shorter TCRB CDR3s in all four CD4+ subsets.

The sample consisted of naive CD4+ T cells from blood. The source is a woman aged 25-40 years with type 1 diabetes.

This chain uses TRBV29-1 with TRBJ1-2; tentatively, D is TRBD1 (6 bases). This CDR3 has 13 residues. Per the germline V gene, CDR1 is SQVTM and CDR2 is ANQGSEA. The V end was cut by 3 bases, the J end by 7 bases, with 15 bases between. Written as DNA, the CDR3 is TGCAGCGTTGAGGTGGACAGACTTCGTGGCTACACCTTC. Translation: CSVEVDRLRGYTF. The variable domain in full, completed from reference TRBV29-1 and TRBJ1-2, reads SAVISQKPSRDICQRGTSLTIQCQVDSQVTMMFWYRQQPGQSLTLIATANQGSEATYESGFVIDKFPISRPNLTFSTLTVSNMSPEDSSIYLCSVEVDRLRGYTFGSGTRLTVV.

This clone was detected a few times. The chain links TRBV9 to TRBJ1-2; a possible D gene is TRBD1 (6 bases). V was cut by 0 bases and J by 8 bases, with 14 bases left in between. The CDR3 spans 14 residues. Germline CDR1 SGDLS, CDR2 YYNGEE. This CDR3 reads CASSVEDRPYGYTF. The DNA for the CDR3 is TGTGCCAGCAGCGTAGAGGACAGACCCTACGGCTACACCTTC. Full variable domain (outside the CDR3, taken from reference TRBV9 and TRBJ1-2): DSGVTQTPKHLITATGQRVTLRCSPRSGDLSVYWYQQSLDQGLQFLIQYYNGEERAKGNILERFSAQQFPDLHSELNLSSLELGDSALYFCASSVEDRPYGYTFGSGTRLTVV.

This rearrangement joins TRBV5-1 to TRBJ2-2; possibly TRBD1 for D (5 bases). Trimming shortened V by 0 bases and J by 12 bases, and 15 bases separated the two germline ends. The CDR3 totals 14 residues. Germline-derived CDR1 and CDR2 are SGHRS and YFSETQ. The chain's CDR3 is CASSLDTRETKLFF. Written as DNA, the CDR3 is TGCGCCAGCAGCTTGGACACCAGGGAAACGAAGCTGTTTTTT.

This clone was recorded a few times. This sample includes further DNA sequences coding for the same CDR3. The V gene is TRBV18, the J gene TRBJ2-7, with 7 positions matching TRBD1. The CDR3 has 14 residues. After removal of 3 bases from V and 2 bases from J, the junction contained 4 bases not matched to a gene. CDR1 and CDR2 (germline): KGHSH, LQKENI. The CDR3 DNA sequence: TGTGCCAGCTCACCCGGACAGGCAACCTACGAGCAGTACTTC. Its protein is CASSPGQATYEQYF.

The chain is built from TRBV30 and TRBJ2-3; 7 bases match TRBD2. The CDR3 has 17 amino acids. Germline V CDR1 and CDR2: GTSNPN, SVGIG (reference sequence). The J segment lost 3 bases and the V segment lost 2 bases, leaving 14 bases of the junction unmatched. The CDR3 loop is CAWSPRGAGEGTDTQYF. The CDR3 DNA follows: TGTGCCTGGAGTCCGCGCGGGGCGGGAGAGGGGACAGATACGCAGTATTTT.

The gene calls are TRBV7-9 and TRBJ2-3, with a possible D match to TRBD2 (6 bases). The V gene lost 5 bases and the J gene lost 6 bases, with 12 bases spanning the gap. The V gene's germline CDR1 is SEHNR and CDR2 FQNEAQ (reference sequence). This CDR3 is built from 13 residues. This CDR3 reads CASSRGGPDTQYF. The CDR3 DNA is TGTGCCAGCAGCCGAGGAGGGCCGGATACGCAGTATTTT.

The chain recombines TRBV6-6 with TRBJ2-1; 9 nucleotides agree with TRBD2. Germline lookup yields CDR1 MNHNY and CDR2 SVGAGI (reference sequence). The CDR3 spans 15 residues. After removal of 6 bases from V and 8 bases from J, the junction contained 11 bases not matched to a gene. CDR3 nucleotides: TGTGCCAGCAGCCCGGGCGGGAGGGCCGTGGATGAGCAGTTCTTC. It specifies CASSPGGRAVDEQFF.

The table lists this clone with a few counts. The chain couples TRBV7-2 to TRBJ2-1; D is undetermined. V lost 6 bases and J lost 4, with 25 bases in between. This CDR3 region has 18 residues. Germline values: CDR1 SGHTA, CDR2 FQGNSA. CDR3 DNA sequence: TGTGCCAGCAGGTCTCGGGTAGGATCGGTTTCGCGGTACAATGAGCAGTTCTTC. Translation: CASRSRVGSVSRYNEQFF.

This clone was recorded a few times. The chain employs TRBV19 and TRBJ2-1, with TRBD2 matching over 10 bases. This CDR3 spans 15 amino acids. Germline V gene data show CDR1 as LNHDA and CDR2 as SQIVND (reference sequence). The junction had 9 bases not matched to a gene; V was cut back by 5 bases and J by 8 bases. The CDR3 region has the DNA TGTGCCAGTAGTCTCTCTAGCGGGAGTCTCCATGAGCAGTTCTTC. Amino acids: CASSLSSGSLHEQFF.

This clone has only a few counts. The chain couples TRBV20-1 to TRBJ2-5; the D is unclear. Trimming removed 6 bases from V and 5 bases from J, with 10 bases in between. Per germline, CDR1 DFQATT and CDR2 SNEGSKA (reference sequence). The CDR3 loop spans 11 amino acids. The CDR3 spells CSASVRETQYF. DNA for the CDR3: TGCAGTGCCAGTGTGAGGGAGACCCAGTACTTC.

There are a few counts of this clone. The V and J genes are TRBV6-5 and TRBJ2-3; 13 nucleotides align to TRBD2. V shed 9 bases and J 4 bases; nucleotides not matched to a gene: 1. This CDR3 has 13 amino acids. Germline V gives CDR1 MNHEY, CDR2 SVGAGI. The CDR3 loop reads CASTSGRADTQYF. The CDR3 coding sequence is TGTGCCAGTACTAGCGGGAGGGCAGATACGCAGTATTTT.

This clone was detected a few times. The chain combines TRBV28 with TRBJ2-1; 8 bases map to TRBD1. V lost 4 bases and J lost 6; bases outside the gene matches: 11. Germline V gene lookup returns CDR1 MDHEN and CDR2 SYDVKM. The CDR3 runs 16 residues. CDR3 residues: CASSSATDRVLNEQFF. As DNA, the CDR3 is TGTGCCAGCAGTTCCGCGACGGACAGGGTACTCAATGAGCAGTTCTTC.

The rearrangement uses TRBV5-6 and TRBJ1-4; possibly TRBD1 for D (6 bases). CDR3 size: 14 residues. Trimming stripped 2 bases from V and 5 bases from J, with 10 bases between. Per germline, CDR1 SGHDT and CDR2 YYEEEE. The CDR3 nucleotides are TGTGCCAGCAGCTTCGGACAGCCCAATGAAAAACTGTTTTTT. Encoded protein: CASSFGQPNEKLFF.

The CDR3 sequence: CASRTAQNEKLFF. The CDR3 DNA reads TGTGCCAGCAGGACAGCCCAGAATGAAAAACTGTTTTTT. The chain combines TRBV2 with TRBJ1-4; D perhaps matches TRBD1 (5 bases). Trimming removed 6 bases at V and 5 bases at J, with 10 bases between. This CDR3 is built from 13 residues. Germline lookup yields CDR1 SNHLY and CDR2 FYNNEI.

The CDR3 DNA reads TGTGCCAGTAGAAATTCGGGACAGTCCACCTACGAGCAGTACTTC. Translation: CASRNSGQSTYEQYF. V usage is TRBV27 and J usage is TRBJ2-7, with 7 positions matching TRBD1. Germline assignment: CDR1 MNHEY and CDR2 SMNVEV (reference sequence). This CDR3 contains 15 residues. V lost 9 bases and J lost 2; bases outside the gene matches: 13.

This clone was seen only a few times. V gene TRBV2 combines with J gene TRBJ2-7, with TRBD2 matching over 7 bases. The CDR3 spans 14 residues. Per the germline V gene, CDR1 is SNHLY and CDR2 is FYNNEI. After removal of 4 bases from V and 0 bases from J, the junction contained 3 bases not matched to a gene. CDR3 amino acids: CASSAWTSSYEQYF. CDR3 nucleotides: TGTGCCAGCAGTGCGTGGACTAGCTCCTACGAGCAGTACTTC.

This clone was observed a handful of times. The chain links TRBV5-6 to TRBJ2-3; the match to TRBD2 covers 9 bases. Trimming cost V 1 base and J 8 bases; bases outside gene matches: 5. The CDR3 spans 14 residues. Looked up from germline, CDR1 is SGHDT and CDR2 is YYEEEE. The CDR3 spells CASSLLAGGGTQYF. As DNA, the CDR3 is TGTGCCAGCAGCTTGCTCGCGGGAGGGGGTACGCAGTATTTT.